This TCR beta chain emerged from a study of glioma-infiltrating T cells after dendritic cell vaccination. The PCR used 60 V beta and 13 J beta primers. This table comes from immunoSEQ multiplex PCR, and its TCRdb copy is limited to in-frame clones, with some not included. The sample records 75,000 to 85,000 clones, roughly 84% being singletons. V shed 0 bases and J shed 3 bases, with 9 bases lying between them. Germline CDR1 is SGHRS and CDR2 is YFSETQ. This CDR3 is built from 14 residues. The sample's time point: after dendritic cell vaccination, including at tumor progression/relapse. The TCR was taken from a human donor with glioblastoma. Sequencing used blood, obtained after dendritic cell vaccination. V and J are TRBV5-1 and TRBJ1-1; D remains ambiguous. The CDR3 loop reads CASSLVTGDTEAFF. The CDR3 DNA follows: TGCGCCAGCAGCTTGGTTACGGGAGACACTGAAGCTTTCTTT.